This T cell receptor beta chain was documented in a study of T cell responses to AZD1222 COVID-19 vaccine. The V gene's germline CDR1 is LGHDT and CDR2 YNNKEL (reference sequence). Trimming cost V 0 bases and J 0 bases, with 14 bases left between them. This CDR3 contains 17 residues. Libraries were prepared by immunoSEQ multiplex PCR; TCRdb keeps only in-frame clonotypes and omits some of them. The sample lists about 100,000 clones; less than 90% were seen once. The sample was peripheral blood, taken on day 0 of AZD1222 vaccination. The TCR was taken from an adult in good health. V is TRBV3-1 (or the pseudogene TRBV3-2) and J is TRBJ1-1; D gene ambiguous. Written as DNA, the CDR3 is TGTGCCAGCAGCCAAGAGGGGAGCAGCCTATTGAACACTGAAGCTTTCTTT. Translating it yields CASSQEGSSLLNTEAFF.